These 29 T cell receptor delta chains came from one sample sequenced in a study of gammadelta T cells in human blood. TCRdb re-called the RT-PCR reads through CATT. The sample includes 1,200 to 1,500 delta-chain clones, around 16% of them seen just once. Material for sequencing was non-Vgamma9Vdelta2 gamma-delta T cells from infant blood. These receptors originate from a human donor.

This clone was detected only a few times. It may be a read error: a sequence one base away is much more abundant. The chain links TRDV1 to TRDJ1; TRDD3 agrees at 12 bases. The CDR3 runs to 26 residues. The germline gives CDR1 TSWWSYY, CDR2 QGS. V gave up 3 bases and J gave up 0 bases; unmatched junction bases: 32. CDR3 residues: CALGEIPTKHRGNELGDTPYTDKLIF. The CDR3, as DNA: TGTGCTCTTGGGGAGATCCCCACTAAGCACAGGGGGAACGAACTGGGGGATACCCCTTACACCGATAAACTCATCTTT.

This clone was recorded a few times. This may arise from a read error, as a much more abundant clone is one base away. The V call is TRDV3, the J call TRDJ3; D gene ambiguous. CDR1 is TVYSNPD, CDR2 GDNSRS, per germline (reference sequence). Between the trimmed V and J ends, which lost 3 bases and 0 bases, there was a span of 33 bases. The CDR3 sequence is 23 residues long. The CDR3 region has the DNA TGTGCCTTCAGCCCATTCATCCCGGTGTGGACTGTGAGGGACTCCTGGGACACCCGACAGATGTTTTTC. Translating it yields CAFSPFIPVWTVRDSWDTRQMFF.

By share, this clone counts as medium-sized. The chain carries TRAV38-2/DV8 and TRDJ1; D gene uncertain. Germline assignment: CDR1 TSESDYY and CDR2 QEAYKQQN. The CDR3 has 15 amino acids. The V and J ends lost 1 base and 0 bases respectively, with 10 bases between them. The CDR3 reads CAYRSPAANTDKLIF. In DNA, the CDR3 is TGTGCTTATAGGAGCCCCGCGGCGAACACCGATAAACTCATCTTT.

In its sample, this clone was seen a few times. A much more abundant neighbour one base away suggests this may be a read error. Different DNA sequences within this sample yield the same CDR3. The chain couples TRDV1 to TRDJ1; 12 positions match TRDD3. The V gene's germline CDR1 is TSWWSYY and CDR2 QGS. This CDR3 region has 18 residues. For the CDR3, the DNA is TGTGCTCTTGGGGAACGATCAACTGGGGGATACCGGCCCGATAAACTCATCTTC. Amino acid sequence: CALGERSTGGYRPDKLIF.

As to this clone: A far larger clone is only one base removed, so a read error is likely. The same CDR3 can be traced to other DNA sequences in this sample. V and J are TRDV1 and TRDJ1, with D possibly TRDD2 on 7 matching bases. TCRdb carries no J gene annotation; the J gene was assigned here by matching the DNA with germline. The germline V gene encodes CDR1 TSWWSYY and CDR2 QGS. The CDR3 has 21 residues. Here the CDR3 DNA reads TGTGCTCTCGGGGATCCTTCCTTAGCTGGGTTTATAGGCCGAGGGACCGATAAACTCATCTTT. As protein: CALGDPSLAGFIGRGTDKLIF.

This clone has just a few counts. Given a far larger clone just one base away, this is likely a sequencing read error. The rearrangement links TRDV1 to TRDJ1; possible D gene TRDD3, 6 bases. This CDR3 spans 21 amino acids. Trimming pared 2 bases from V and 0 bases from J, leaving 28 bases between. The germline gives CDR1 TSWWSYY, CDR2 QGS. CDR3 protein: CALGEIRFPIHGGTYTDKLIF. Here the CDR3 DNA reads TGTGCTCTTGGGGAAATCCGCTTCCCAATACATGGGGGCACGTACACCGATAAACTCATCTTT.

The sample holds a few counts of this clone. One base away lies a much larger clone, so this may be a sequencing read error. The J gene is TRDJ2, the V gene TRDV1, with a possible D match to TRDD2 (7 bases). Germline lookup yields CDR1 TSWWSYY and CDR2 QGS. V was clipped by 3 bases and J by 0 bases, with 26 bases between them. The CDR3 extends over 21 amino acids. The CDR3 DNA reads as TGTGCTCTTGGGGAGAGGGCCTTCCTCAGCTGGGGCAAGCCTTTGACAGCACAACTCTTCTTT. This codes for CALGERAFLSWGKPLTAQLFF.

The chain links TRDV3 to TRDJ1, with 9 bases aligning to TRDD3. The J gene was missing in TCRdb and was found by matching the end of the DNA to germline. This CDR3 has 21 amino acids. V dropped 4 bases and J dropped 1; count of bases not matched to a gene: 28. CDR1 is TVYSNPD and CDR2 is GDNSRS in the germline V gene (reference sequence). This CDR3 reads CASGAAFRKYWGREGTDKLIF. CDR3 DNA: TGTGCCTCCGGTGCGGCCTTCCGCAAGTACTGGGGGAGAGAGGGCACCGATAAACTCATCTTT.

By its share, this clone is medium-sized (0.01 to 0.1%). The chain links TRDV1 to TRDJ1; D perhaps matches TRDD2 (6 bases). Germline CDR1 TSWWSYY, CDR2 QGS. Trimming cost V 2 bases and J 0 bases, with 34 bases left between them. The CDR3 is 23 residues long. CDR3 residues: CALGESPPCPTVTGHLYTDKLIF. CDR3 in DNA: TGTGCTCTTGGGGAAAGCCCCCCTTGTCCTACTGTTACTGGACATTTGTACACCGATAAACTCATCTTT.

Remarks on this clone: A read error is the likely source, as a far larger clone sits one nucleotide away. V is TRDV1 and J is TRDJ2; TRDD3 matches 9 bases. The J gene, absent from TCRdb, was called here by matching the DNA to germline. V dropped 1 base and J dropped 1; count of bases not matched to a gene: 16. The CDR3 loop spans 21 amino acids. The germline CDR1 and CDR2 sequences are TSWWSYY and QGS. The CDR3 nucleotides read TGTGCTCTTGGGGAACCGTGGGATTGGTCGAGGGGATACGGTTTGACAGCACAACTCTTCTTT. It translates to CALGEPWDWSRGYGLTAQLFF.

By sample fraction, this clone is large (0.1 to 1%). The same CDR3 also results from other DNA sequences found in this sample. This rearrangement joins TRDV1 to TRDJ1, with 13 positions matching TRDD3. This CDR3 has 26 residues. With V trimmed by 4 bases and J by 0 bases, 32 bases remained unmatched. Germline V gene data show CDR1 as TSWWSYY and CDR2 as QGS. The CDR3 sequence: CALGVFLLGDTPRTRRLSSYTDKLIF. In nucleotides, the CDR3 is TGTGCTCTTGGGGTTTTCCTACTGGGGGATACGCCCCGTACGAGACGACTCTCCTCGTACACCGATAAACTCATCTTT.

This clone was found a few times. This likely traces to a read error, being one base from a far larger clone. V gene TRDV1 combines with J gene TRDJ1; the match to TRDD1 covers 7 bases. TCRdb offers no J gene call, so here the DNA was matched to germline to obtain one. The CDR3 totals 19 residues. The germline V gene encodes CDR1 TSWWSYY and CDR2 QGS. With V trimmed by 7 bases and J by 7 bases, 27 bases remained unmatched. CDR3 bases: TGTGCTCTTGTGGACCCTCCCCCAAATAGTTTGGGGCTCTTCGGTAAACTCATCTTT. It translates to CALVDPPPNSLGLFGKLIF.

By share, this clone counts as medium-sized (0.01 to 0.1%). This may come from a read error, since a much larger clone is one base off. The rearrangement uses TRDV2 and TRDJ1, with 8 nucleotides matching TRDD3. CDR3 size: 19 residues. Looked up from germline, CDR1 is GEAIGNYY and CDR2 is EKD. CDR3: CACNTGQWGIGLYTDKLIF. The DNA of the CDR3 is TGTGCCTGTAACACTGGCCAATGGGGGATCGGACTGTACACCGATAAACTCATCTTT.

As to this clone: A much larger clone lies one base from this, so it may be a read error. The rearrangement uses TRDV1 and TRDJ1; weak D call: TRDD2 (6 bases). This CDR3 is built from 25 residues. V was clipped by 2 bases and J by 1 base, with 41 bases between them. Per germline, CDR1 TSWWSYY and CDR2 QGS. This chain's CDR3 is CALGEEASFREWTRSSCWSTDKLIF. DNA for the CDR3: TGTGCTCTTGGGGAAGAAGCTTCCTTTAGGGAATGGACGCGATCATCGTGTTGGTCCACCGATAAACTCATCTTT.

In the case of this clone: TCRdb lists the protein of a much larger clone for this DNA, which differs at residue 6, so this is likely a read error; the protein given here is translated from the DNA itself. The rearrangement links TRDV1 to TRDJ1, with a possible D match to TRDD3 (10 bases). No J gene is reported in TCRdb; it was inferred here by comparing the DNA with germline. The CDR3 has 19 amino acids. The ends were cut back, 3 bases at V and 2 bases at J, with 25 bases in the middle. Germline lookup yields CDR1 TSWWSYY and CDR2 QGS. DNA of the CDR3: TGTGCTCTTGGGGACTTGGGGGCCTTCCTACTGGGGGATACCGATAAACTCATCTTT. As protein: CALGDLGAFLLGDTDKLIF.

Comments on this clone: A much larger clone lies one base from this, so it may be a read error. V is TRDV1 and J is TRDJ1, with D maybe TRDD3 (7 bases). V shed 2 bases and J shed 0 bases, with 25 bases lying between them. The germline CDR1 and CDR2 sequences are TSWWSYY and QGS. The CDR3 length is 20 residues. CDR3 sequence reads: CALGEIPFPRAGGYTDKLIF. Here the CDR3 DNA reads TGTGCTCTTGGGGAAATACCCTTCCCACGGGCTGGGGGGTACACCGATAAACTCATCTTT.

A note on this clone: A read error is likely here: a far larger clone is one base away. The gene calls are TRDV2 and TRDJ3; 9 bases are shared with TRDD3. Here the J gene came from matching the DNA to germline, since TCRdb omits it. Germline V gives CDR1 GEAIGNYY, CDR2 EKD. This CDR3 comprises 26 residues. CDR3 region: CACDTKSYLGTGGLVFSSWDTRQMFF. In nucleotides, the CDR3 is TGTGCCTGTGACACGAAGTCCTACCTTGGTACTGGGGGACTTGTTTTTAGCTCCTGGGACACCCGTCAGATGTTTTTC.

For this clone: Since a far larger clone is one base different, this is likely a read error. The identical CDR3 is also encoded by other nucleotide sequences in the sample. This rearrangement joins TRAV29/DV5 to TRDJ1; TRDD3 aligns across 7 bases. No J segment appears in TCRdb, so it was assigned here by matching the sequence to germline. Germline CDR1 NSMFDY, CDR2 ISSIKDK. The CDR3 contains 16 residues. In DNA form, the CDR3 reads TGTGCAGCAAGCGCTTACTGGGGACCCTACACTGATAAACTCATCTTT. As protein: CAASAYWGPYTDKLIF.

As for this clone: This likely reflects a read error, since a far larger clone is one base away. The genes are TRDV2 and TRDJ1; TRDD3 aligns across 9 bases. The CDR3 consists of 15 residues. The germline V gene encodes CDR1 GEAIGNYY and CDR2 EKD. J gave up 2 bases and V 6 bases, and 9 bases lay outside the gene matches. The CDR3 protein is CACLPGGSRTDKLIF. For the CDR3, the DNA is TGTGCCTGTCTTCCTGGGGGATCTAGGACCGATAAACTCATCTTT.

Worth noting for this clone: This could be a read error, since a much larger clone is one nucleotide away. The J gene is TRDJ1, the V gene TRDV2, with 8 nucleotides matching TRDD3. Trimming at V came to 3 bases and at J to 0 bases, leaving 17 bases not matched to a gene. Looked up from germline, CDR1 is GEAIGNYY and CDR2 is EKD. The CDR3 is 19 residues long. The DNA for the CDR3 is TGTGCCTGTGACGCTGGCCAATGGGGGATCGGACTGTACACCGATAAACTCATCTTT. It specifies CACDAGQWGIGLYTDKLIF.

Regarding this clone: A far larger clone is one nucleotide away, so this likely arose from a read error. The genes are TRAV29/DV5 and TRDJ2; maybe TRDD3 (5 bases). Germline CDR1 is NSMFDY and CDR2 is ISSIKDK. This CDR3 is 16 amino acids long. CDR3 amino acids: CASSGGGTPPTAQLFF. The CDR3, as DNA: TGTGCATCAAGCGGGGGGGGTACCCCACCGACAGCACAACTCTTCTTT.

This clone was recorded once. A far larger clone is just one base off, so this is likely a read error. The J gene is TRDJ1, the V gene TRDV1, with TRDD3 identical over 12 bases. As TCRdb names no J gene, one was assigned here on the basis of a DNA match to germline. CDR1 is TSWWSYY and CDR2 is QGS in the germline V gene. The V gene end was trimmed by 3 bases and the J gene end by 2 bases; junction bases not matched to a gene: 25. This CDR3 contains 23 residues. The CDR3 protein is CALGELYRGPPFSGGYATDKLIF. CDR3 nucleotides: TGTGCTCTTGGGGAGCTATATCGAGGTCCCCCCTTCTCTGGGGGATACGCAACCGATAAACTCATCTTT.

About this clone itself: A far larger clone differs by one base, so this is likely a read error. No V gene was called, and the J gene is TRDJ1; the table's D gene call, TRDD3, was not cross checked with the DNA. The CDR3 extends over 21 amino acids. The DNA of the CDR3 is TGCGCTCTTGGGGAACTTTCCTACGTTCTGGGGATATACGTTGACACCGATAAACTCATCTTT. This codes for CALGELSYVLGIYVDTDKLIF.

By share, this clone ranks as large (0.1 to 1%). The V call is TRDV1, the J call TRDJ1, with D tentatively TRDD2 or TRDD3 (5 bases each). V lost 0 bases, J lost 0 bases, and 23 bases lay in between. The CDR3 is made up of 20 amino acids. CDR1 TSWWSYY and CDR2 QGS come from the germline V gene. The CDR3 DNA is TGTGCTCTTGGGGAACTAGGTTCCTCGAATTCGGACTGGTACACCGATAAACTCATCTTT. Protein product: CALGELGSSNSDWYTDKLIF.

By sample fraction, this clone is large. The sample carries other DNA sequences with the same CDR3. The rearrangement joins TRDV1 to TRDJ1; 8 positions agree with TRDD3. The CDR3 loop spans 21 amino acids. CDR1 and CDR2 (germline): TSWWSYY, QGS. Trimming removed 1 base from V and 0 bases from J; junction bases left unmatched: 19. The CDR3 protein is CALGEPPSPRTGGRYTDKLIF. In DNA, the CDR3 is TGTGCTCTTGGGGAACCCCCCTCCCCCCGTACTGGGGGCCGTTACACCGATAAACTCATCTTT.

Concerning this clone itself: With a far larger clone one base away, a read error is the likely cause. This sequence joins TRDV3 and TRDJ1, with 11 bases matching TRDD3. Germline CDR1 is TVYSNPD and CDR2 is GDNSRS (reference sequence). This CDR3 comprises 15 residues. Germline trimming cut 4 bases from V and 3 bases from J; bases unmatched to any gene: 10. CDR3 bases: TGTGCCTGCCTCCTGGGGGATACCGCGGCCGATAAACTCATCTTT. Amino acids: CACLLGDTAADKLIF.

There are a few counts of this clone. A far bigger clonotype differs at one base, so this is likely a read error. This chain links TRDV1 with TRDJ1; D is perhaps TRDD3 (6 bases). Germline lookup yields CDR1 TSWWSYY and CDR2 QGS. There are 23 residues in the CDR3. The DNA for the CDR3 is TGTGCTCTTGGGGTCCCCCTACAGGCGTACCATATTTACAACTGGGATTACACCAATAAACTCATCTTT. Translation: CALGVPLQAYHIYNWDYTNKLIF.

This clone was counted a few times. A much larger clone differs from this one at a single base, so this may be a read error. The J gene is TRDJ1, the V gene TRDV1; 8 positions agree with TRDD3. The CDR3 runs to 21 residues. J was trimmed by 0 bases and V by 2 bases; bases with no gene match: 20. Per germline, CDR1 TSWWSYY and CDR2 QGS. DNA for the CDR3: TGTGCTCTTGGGGAAAAGGCTTCCAAACCTACTGGGGGGATTTACACCGATAAACTCATCTTT. It encodes CALGEKASKPTGGIYTDKLIF.

This clone is large by share. The J gene is TRDJ1, the V gene TRDV2; 12 nucleotides align to TRDD3. The CDR3 is 17 residues long. CDR1 GEAIGNYY and CDR2 EKD come from the germline V gene. Trimming took 0 bases from V and 7 from J; bases not matched to a gene: 11. CDR3 sequence (DNA): TGTGCCTGTGACACCCTTCGTACTGGGGGATACCCTACTAAACTCATCTTT. Amino acid sequence: CACDTLRTGGYPTKLIF.